Sequencing of this TCR beta chain was carried out in a study of T cells in women clearing cervical HPV infection. In the study overall: Case blood was drawn when the lesion was first found; control blood after infection became undetectable. Study-wide findings and caveats: Each sample's T-cell count was unknown, possibly confounding richness. CIN3+ cases had significantly higher TCR repertoire richness than controls, but evenness did not differ.

Germline CDR1 and CDR2: DFQATT and SNEGSKA (reference sequence). Trimming shortened V by 8 bases and J by 8 bases, and 16 bases separated the two germline ends. The length of the CDR3 is 12 residues. Points on this clone: Its target is unknown. The read finishes 3 residues shy of the CDR3 end, and the germline J gene is used to complete it.

Method: immunoSEQ multiplex PCR; TCRdb's copy keeps in-frame clones and lacks some. The table for this sample gives fewer than 50,000 clones. The V gene is TRBV20-1, the J gene TRBJ2-1, with D possibly being TRBD2 (5 bases). The sequence came from a woman aged 18 to 69 with a cervical HPV16 infection that either progressed to CIN3+ or cleared (not recorded which). The source material was blood buffy coat. This CDR3 is CSLLTRSDEQFF. CDR3 bases read: TGCAGTCTCCTAACTAGATCTGATGAG.